This section outlines one T cell receptor (beta chain) sequence together with its context. As yet, its antigen is unknown. Sequenced by immunoSEQ multiplex PCR; TCRdb stores in-frame clones only, minus some. The data contain about 130,000 clones, around four fifths of them seen just once; the ten biggest clones take up roughly 27%. Among the 110 or so subjects of the validation cohort, separate from the roughly 670-subject first cohort, were the donors. This entry comes from a study of cytomegalovirus exposure and HLA in healthy donors. Study outcomes and limitations: Reports showed the classifier diagnosing cytomegalovirus status with high specificity and sensitivity. According to the study, 150 to 200 TCR beta chains were cytomegalovirus-associated. Across donors, most TCRs were seen rarely, yet some public ones were widespread.

Germline lookup yields CDR1 SNHLY and CDR2 FYNNEI. After removal of 8 bases from V and 5 bases from J, the junction contained 6 bases not matched to a gene. The CDR3 length is 12 residues. The source is a man aged 30-40 years in good health and CMV-seropositive. The sample comprised PBMCs. The rearrangement uses TRBV2 and TRBJ2-7; 7 bases are shared with TRBD1. DNA for the CDR3: TGTGCCAGCGCACGACAGGGAGACGAGCAGTACTTC. This translates into CASARQGDEQYF.